This T cell receptor beta chain originates from a study of shared clonotypes between healthy human individuals. Study-wide findings and caveats: Investigators expected sequencing depth to affect clonotype sharing among donors.

The CDR3 runs to 13 residues. The V end was cut by 3 bases, the J end by 6 bases, with 9 bases between. Germline V CDR1 and CDR2: LNHDA, SQIVND (reference sequence). All donors qualified as healthy HIV-negative adults and had experienced no recent acute infections or vaccinations. The study used some 100 million PBMCs per unsorted sample for genomic DNA. As regards this clone: The antigen is unknown.

Samples underwent the assay at deep level. The assay was immunoSEQ multiplex PCR, and TCRdb's table has in-frame clones only and misses some. This table has about 450,000 clones, about 80% appearing once. Sequenced: PBMCs. The clonotype comes from a woman aged 40-49 years in good health. Some clones in this sample may be carry-over from other donors' samples. V usage is TRBV19 and J usage is TRBJ2-1; weak D call: TRBD2 (5 bases). CDR3 residues: CASSMGVTNEQFF. The CDR3 nucleotides read TGTGCCAGTAGTATGGGAGTTACCAATGAGCAGTTCTTC. Supplemented by reference TRBV19 and TRBJ2-1, the full variable domain reads DGGITQSPKYLFRKEGQNVTLSCEQNLNHDAMYWYRQDPGQGLRLIYYSQIVNDFQKGDIAEGYSVSREKKESFPLTVTSAQKNPTAFYLCASSMGVTNEQFFGPGTRLTVL.